This T cell receptor (beta chain) was captured in a study of shared clonotypes between healthy human individuals. V lost 1 base and J 2 bases, leaving 12 bases between the germline ends. Germline assignment: CDR1 SEHNR and CDR2 FQNEAQ (reference sequence). This CDR3 region has 16 residues. Only CD45RO-negative cells positively selected for CCR7 counted as naive CD8 cells, so terminally differentiated effector memory CD45RA+ cells were excluded. All donors were healthy HIV-negative adults lacking recent acute infections or vaccinations. Profiled with immunoSEQ multiplex PCR; TCRdb holds only in-frame clones, not every one. The sample lists roughly 1,800,000 clones; approximately 95% were seen once.

This TCR derives from a man between 18 and 29 years old in good health. Sequenced: naive CD8+ T cells sorted from blood. V gene TRBV7-9 combines with J gene TRBJ2-1; D might be TRBD1 (5 bases). CDR3 nucleotides: TGTGCCAGCAGCTTAGTAACTGGGGCCCCCTACAATGAGCAGTTCTTC. This encodes CASSLVTGAPYNEQFF.